This T cell receptor beta chain was found in a study of blood T cell repertoires in COVID-19. For the study at large: The origin of the acute and convalescent COVID-19 samples was the United States, Italy and Spain. T cells, B-cell-depleted T cells, or PBMCs supplied cDNA or gDNA.

The authors' processing: Amplification with reference gene primers provided the estimates of nucleated cell counts. Profiled with immunoSEQ multiplex PCR; TCRdb holds only in-frame clones, not every one. Clonal size and the V and J genes are those of that table, whereas D and trimming came from the DNA. The profile covers 150,000 to 160,000 clones, with about 86% appearing a single time and 29% taken by the ten largest. The CDR3 contains 18 residues. From germline, CDR1 is SGHKS and CDR2 YYEKEE (reference sequence). V was pared by 2 bases and J by 0 bases, with 8 bases of the junction left unmatched.

V usage is TRBV5-5 and J usage is TRBJ1-3; 10 nucleotides agree with TRBD1. This clonotype originated in a woman aged 55 to 70 with acute or convalescent COVID-19. The sample taken for sequencing was peripheral blood. CDR3 residues: CASSLLRQGAHSGNTIYF. The DNA for the CDR3 is TGTGCCAGCAGCTTATTGAGACAGGGGGCTCACTCTGGAAACACCATATATTTT.